A single TCR beta chain is shown here with its context. No antigen is known for it. This entry is derived from a study of CXCR3-negative and CXCR3-positive naive CD8 T cells. Whole-study results and caveats: TRB CDR3 properties indicated TCR strength, while surface CD5 was similar across naive subsets. Most assays used freshly isolated PBMCs, as cryopreservation partially reduced CXCR3. When CXCR3-positive naive cells were set against CXCR3-negative naive cells, the former had more hydrophobic TRB CDR3s.

The method, 5' RACE with UMI labels, was used to prepare the TRB cDNA libraries. TCRdb derives one entry per CDR3 protein from the 5' RACE reads, leaving out DNA. Recorded for this sample: some 150,000 distinct CDR3 sequences. The germline CDR1 and CDR2 sequences are SEHNR and FQNEAQ (reference sequence). The CDR3 runs to 14 residues. The sequenced material came from naive CXCR3+ CD8+ T cells from blood. Subset here: CD45RO-CCR7+CD27+CD95- naive CD8+ T cells expressing CXCR3 (TNR3+). The TCR sequence derives from a human donor in good health. Some clones in this sample may be carry-over from other donors' samples. The V call is TRBV7-9, the J call TRBJ2-3; TCRdb's D call of TRBD1 is untestable without DNA. CDR3 in amino acids: CASSPPVSTDTQYF.